This T cell receptor (beta chain) was sequenced for a study of T cells in Graves' hyperthyroidism and ophthalmopathy. Findings and limits, study-wide: In the blood, most expanded thyroid clonotypes above 0.001 appeared as well.

This clonotype was seen repeatedly, ten times or more. Its antigen is not known. The study excluded patients with uncontrolled infection, other autoimmune disease, pregnancy or lactation. Fresh peripheral blood, under 13 ml, was the source of the PBMCs. RNA transcripts were the template for amplifying TCR beta CDR3 regions. Using the HTBI primer set, a first-round RT-PCR was run on the TCR CDR3. TCRdb reprocessed the multiplex PCR reads with MiXCR, giving one entry per CDR3 protein. The sample has approximately 480,000 distinct CDR3 sequences, about a fifth seen once. Sample: blood. The sequence was obtained from a young man with Graves' hyperthyroidism.

The CDR3 spells CATSGTLGTGELFF. The CDR3, as DNA: TGTGCCACCAGTGGGACCTTGGGGACCGGGGAGCTGTTTTTT. The chain employs TRBV24-1 and TRBJ2-2; D is uncertain. CDR1 and CDR2 from the germline V gene are KGHDR and SFDVKD. This CDR3 is 14 amino acids long. V lost 5 bases and J lost 5, with 11 bases in between.